The sequence of this T cell receptor beta chain was determined in a study of early T cells in non-severe SARS-CoV-2 infection. Many counts were recorded for this clonotype. The CDR3 spans 14 residues. V lost 3 bases, J lost 3 bases, and 10 bases lay in between. CDR1 and CDR2 from the germline V gene are MRHNA and SNTAGT. TCRdb re-derived calls from the 5' RACE reads in MiXCR, one entry per CDR3 protein. This table holds just under 85,000 distinct CDR3 sequences, less than 11% found once. The chain recombines TRBV6-4 with TRBJ2-3; D is possibly TRBD2 (6 bases). The TCR comes from an adult who was a healthcare worker with PCR-confirmed SARS-CoV-2 infection or an uninfected control (not recorded which). Sequencing was performed on whole blood, taken at baseline. The CDR3 DNA is TGTGCCAGCAGTGAAGAGGGAGGAACAGATACGCAGTATTTT. It is translated as CASSEEGGTDTQYF.